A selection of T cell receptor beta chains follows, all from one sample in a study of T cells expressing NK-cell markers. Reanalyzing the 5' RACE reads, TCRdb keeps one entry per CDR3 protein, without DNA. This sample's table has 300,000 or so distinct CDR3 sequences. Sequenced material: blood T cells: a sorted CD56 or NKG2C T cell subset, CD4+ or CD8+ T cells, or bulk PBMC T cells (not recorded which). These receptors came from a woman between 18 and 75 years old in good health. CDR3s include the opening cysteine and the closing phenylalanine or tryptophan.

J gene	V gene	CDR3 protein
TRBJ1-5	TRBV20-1	CSASSEQGGNQPQHF
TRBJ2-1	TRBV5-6	CASSSGLAGAFAYNEQFF
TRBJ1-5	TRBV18	CASSPLQGGSNQPQHF
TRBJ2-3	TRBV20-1	CSARLPDRGTDTQYF
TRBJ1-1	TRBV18	CASSPGLTNTEAFF
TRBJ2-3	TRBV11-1	CASSGRTSGRADTQYF
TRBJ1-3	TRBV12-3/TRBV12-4	CASSGGTGSRGRNTIYF
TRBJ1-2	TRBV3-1	CASSQTGGNGYTF
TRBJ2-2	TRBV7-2	CASSLAVRPNTGELFF
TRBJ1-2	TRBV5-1	CASSLGSTYGYTF
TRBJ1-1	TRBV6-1	CASSPGRVLGGTEAFF
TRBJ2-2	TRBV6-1	CASNTFIGSGGANTGELFF
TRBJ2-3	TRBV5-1	CASSLDGGETDTQYF
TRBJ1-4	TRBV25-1	CASSESGAGSNEKLFF
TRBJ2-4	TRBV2	CASRFRVGAKNIQYF
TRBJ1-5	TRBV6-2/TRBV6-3	CASTSSGHNGQPQHF
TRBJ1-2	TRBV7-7	CASSLAPAGPNYGYTF
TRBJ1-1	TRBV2	CASRPDREAFF
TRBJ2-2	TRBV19	CASSRTSGYTGELVF
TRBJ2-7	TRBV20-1	CSAGPGLAPEQYF
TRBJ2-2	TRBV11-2	CASSRQGPGELFF
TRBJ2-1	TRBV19	CASKGASGYNEQFF
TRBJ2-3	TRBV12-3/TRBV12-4	CASSLSRLDTQYF
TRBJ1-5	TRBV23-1	CASSQSQGVDQPQHF
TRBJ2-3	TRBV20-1	CSARTGLGTDTQYF
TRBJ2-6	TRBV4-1	CASSQFVGGSGANVLTF
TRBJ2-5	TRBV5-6	CASSPGGYQETQYF
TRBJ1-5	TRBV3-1	CASSQGTGIQPQHF
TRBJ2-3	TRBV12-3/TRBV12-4	CASISGDTPRTDTQYF
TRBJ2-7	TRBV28	CASNLAPSYEQYF
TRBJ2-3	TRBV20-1	CSARVGQGRADTQYF
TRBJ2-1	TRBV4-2	CASSQEGARDNEQFF
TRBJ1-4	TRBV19	CATGDSSVANEKLFF
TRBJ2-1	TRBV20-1	CSARDGTRGEQFF
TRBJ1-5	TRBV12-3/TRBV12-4	CASSFSSNQPQHF
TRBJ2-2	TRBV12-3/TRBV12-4	CAGRTSGSGELFF
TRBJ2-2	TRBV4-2	CASSQDETSGELFF
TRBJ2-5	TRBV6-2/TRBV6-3	CASSQEGLADETQYF
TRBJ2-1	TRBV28	CASRGTSGRAVHNEQFF
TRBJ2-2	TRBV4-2	CASSQGVAGGLYTGELFF
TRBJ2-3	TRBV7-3	CASSLTWGTGLYF
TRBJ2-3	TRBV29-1	CSAVSGTTDTQYF
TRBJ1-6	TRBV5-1	CASSLENSPLHF
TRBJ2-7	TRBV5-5	CASGELAGAREQYF
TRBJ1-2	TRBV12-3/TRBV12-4	CASSLVSSNRYGYTF